Listed here are 31 T cell receptor beta chains from one sample, sequenced in a study of T cell changes during pregnancy in multiple sclerosis. Clones were sequenced by immunoSEQ multiplex PCR, and TCRdb holds only the in-frame ones, with some missing. Of about 100,000 clones listed, approximately 94% are singletons. The sequencing here drew on peripheral blood, taken before pregnancy. The source is a female donor with multiple sclerosis, enrolled in a pregnancy study.

The count of this clone is one. The rearrangement joins TRBV11-3 to TRBJ2-1, with 16 bases lining up with TRBD2. Germline V lookup: CDR1 SGHNT, CDR2 YENEEA. There are 18 residues in the CDR3. Trimming removed 5 bases from V and 7 bases from J; junction bases left unmatched: 11. DNA of the CDR3: TGTGCCAGCAGCCCGGGACTAGCGGGAGGGCCCTCATCAAATGAGCAGTTCTTC. It codes for CASSPGLAGGPSSNEQFF.

The CDR3 sequence: CASSPPSGSGTGELFF. CDR3 sequence (DNA): TGTGCCAGCAGCCCTCCCAGCGGGAGTGGGACCGGGGAGCTGTTTTTT. The V call is TRBV9, the J call TRBJ2-2; 8 bases map to TRBD2. V lost 4 bases to trimming and J lost 5 bases; unmatched junction nucleotides: 10. The CDR3 contains 16 residues. CDR1 and CDR2 from the germline V gene are SGDLS and YYNGEE.

The chain employs TRBV6-1 and TRBJ2-2; D not resolved. The CDR3 extends over 13 amino acids. The V end was cut by 5 bases, the J end by 3 bases, with 7 bases between. Germline CDR1 reads MNHNS; CDR2 reads SASEGT. The CDR3 DNA reads as TGTGCCAGCAGTCCCAAGCACACCGGGGAGCTGTTTTTT. Its translation is CASSPKHTGELFF.

J is TRBJ2-5 and V is TRBV4-1; D unresolved. Trimming took off 3 bases at V and 2 bases at J, with 13 bases between the two ends. The germline CDR1 and CDR2 sequences are MGHRA and YSYEKL. This CDR3 is 15 amino acids long. This CDR3 is CASSHKDSSQETQYF. CDR3 nucleotides: TGCGCCAGCAGCCATAAAGACTCATCACAAGAGACCCAGTACTTC.

The chain uses TRBV7-9 and TRBJ2-7; 12 bases line up with TRBD2. The CDR3 is 19 residues long. Germline CDR1 reads SEHNR; CDR2 reads FQNEAQ (reference sequence). J lost 5 bases, V lost 7 bases, and 21 bases had no gene match. The CDR3 bases are TGTGCCAGCAAACTCGAAAGGACAGGGGGGAGGACTAGCGGGAACGAGCAGTACTTC. This gives the protein CASKLERTGGRTSGNEQYF. Together with reference TRBV7-9 and TRBJ2-7, the CDR3 gives the full variable domain: DTGVSQNPRHKITKRGQNVTFRCDPISEHNRLYWYRQTLGQGPEFLTYFQNEAQLEKSRLLSDRFSAERPKGSFSTLEIQRTEQGDSAMYLCASKLERTGGRTSGNEQYFGPGTRLTVT.

The chain is built from TRBV6-5 and TRBJ1-1, with D tentatively TRBD1 (6 bases). Per germline, CDR1 MNHEY and CDR2 SVGAGI. This CDR3 comprises 12 residues. V was cut by 5 bases and J by 4 bases, with 8 bases left in between. In DNA form, the CDR3 reads TGTGCCAGCAGTCAACAGGGCACTGAAGCTTTCTTT. It encodes CASSQQGTEAFF.

The chain carries TRBV19 and TRBJ2-7; weak D call: TRBD2 (5 bases). The V gene's germline CDR1 is LNHDA and CDR2 SQIVND (reference sequence). With 3 bases removed from V and 3 bases from J, the gap between germline ends came to 9 bases. This CDR3 region has 13 residues. CDR3 sequence (DNA): TGTGCCAGTAGTATCGGGGAATACTACGAGCAGTACTTC. Encoded protein: CASSIGEYYEQYF.

This chain links TRBV15 with TRBJ1-3, with D unclear. CDR3 length: 15 residues. The V end was cut by 2 bases, the J end by 0 bases, with 8 bases between. The V gene's germline CDR1 is LNHNV and CDR2 YYDKDF (reference sequence). CDR3 sequence reads: CATSRPGVSGNTIYF. CDR3 nucleotides: TGTGCCACCAGCAGACCGGGAGTCTCTGGAAACACCATATATTTT.

J is TRBJ2-5 and V is TRBV5-4, with 12 nucleotides matching TRBD2. Losses at the gene ends were 4 bases for V and 14 bases for J; bases not matched to a gene: 6. There are 12 residues in the CDR3. Germline CDR1 and CDR2: SGHNT and YYREEE (reference sequence). CDR3 residues: CASSPASGRAYF. Written as DNA, the CDR3 is TGTGCCAGCAGCCCCGCTAGCGGGAGGGCCTACTTC.

The chain is built from TRBV13 and TRBJ2-7; D is possibly TRBD2 (5 bases). Between the trimmed V and J ends, which lost 0 bases and 5 bases, there was a span of 14 bases. CDR1 and CDR2 (germline): PRHDT, FYEKMQ (reference sequence). The CDR3 is 15 residues long. The CDR3 loop is CASSLGDFQWDEQYF. The DNA for the CDR3 is TGTGCCAGCAGCTTAGGGGACTTTCAGTGGGACGAGCAGTACTTC.

The chain joins TRBV5-4 to TRBJ2-7, with 7 nucleotides matching TRBD2. The CDR3 runs to 15 residues. Germline CDR1 is SGHNT and CDR2 is YYREEE (reference sequence). J was trimmed by 0 bases and V by 4 bases; bases with no gene match: 7. CDR3 amino acids: CASSPGGGSSYEQYF. In DNA form, the CDR3 reads TGTGCCAGCAGCCCCGGAGGCGGGAGCTCCTACGAGCAGTACTTC.

The chain recombines TRBV12-5 with TRBJ2-1; TRBD2 agrees at 10 bases. The germline gives CDR1 LGHNT, CDR2 FRNRAP. The CDR3 covers 22 residues. Trimming cost V 2 bases and J 2 bases; bases outside gene matches: 21. The chain's CDR3 is CASGLLIRDIAGGGDPYNEQFF. The CDR3 coding sequence is TGTGCTAGTGGTTTGTTAATTAGGGACATAGCGGGAGGAGGAGACCCCTACAATGAGCAGTTCTTC.

CDR3 bases: TGTGCCAGCAGCGTAGGAGGGGGGGTTGAGACCCAGTACTTC. Protein product: CASSVGGGVETQYF. This chain joins TRBV9 and TRBJ2-5; TRBD2 is a possible D gene (7 bases). Trimming removed 0 bases at V and 5 bases at J, with 11 bases between. Germline loops: CDR1 SGDLS, CDR2 YYNGEE. This CDR3 is built from 14 residues. Supplemented by reference TRBV9 and TRBJ2-5, the full variable domain reads DSGVTQTPKHLITATGQRVTLRCSPRSGDLSVYWYQQSLDQGLQFLIQYYNGEERAKGNILERFSAQQFPDLHSELNLSSLELGDSALYFCASSVGGGVETQYFGPGTRLLVL.

The rearrangement joins TRBV4-3 to TRBJ1-6, with 7 nucleotides matching TRBD1. Germline assignment: CDR1 LGHNA and CDR2 YSLEER. V gave up 0 bases and J gave up 7 bases; unmatched junction bases: 9. The CDR3 contains 17 residues. As DNA, the CDR3 is TGCGCCAGCAGCCAAGAATCTACAGGGGCAAAGAATTCACCCCTCCACTTT. Protein sequence: CASSQESTGAKNSPLHF.

The rearrangement links TRBV29-1 to TRBJ2-3; D remains ambiguous. Germline V gives CDR1 SQVTM, CDR2 ANQGSEA. The V and J ends lost 4 bases and 2 bases respectively, with 13 bases between them. This CDR3 has 14 amino acids. The CDR3 region is CSVVGSLFTDTQYF. CDR3 nucleotide sequence: TGCAGCGTTGTAGGTAGCCTCTTCACAGATACGCAGTATTTT.

J is TRBJ2-7 and V is TRBV4-1, with 8 bases identical to TRBD1. The CDR3 runs 16 residues. In germline, CDR1 is MGHRA, CDR2 YSYEKL. V shed 1 base, J shed 0 bases, and the junction held 5 bases outside the gene matches. The CDR3 nucleotides read TGCGCCAGCAGCCAAGCCCCGGGACAGGTCTCCTACGAGCAGTACTTC. It yields the protein CASSQAPGQVSYEQYF.

V usage is TRBV5-1 and J usage is TRBJ1-1, with 10 nucleotides matching TRBD1. The V gene's germline CDR1 is SGHRS and CDR2 YFSETQ. Germline trimming cut 4 bases from V and 4 bases from J; bases unmatched to any gene: 4. CDR3 length: 14 amino acids. The CDR3 nucleotides are TGCGCCAGCAGCAAACGGACAGGGGGCACTGAAGCTTTCTTT. This sequence encodes CASSKRTGGTEAFF.

This clone occurred once. This chain links TRBV2 with TRBJ2-5; possible D gene TRBD1, 6 bases. This CDR3 contains 13 residues. V lost 5 bases and J 0 bases, leaving 7 bases between the germline ends. The germline CDR1 and CDR2 sequences are SNHLY and FYNNEI. The CDR3: CASSRGYQETQYF. The CDR3 coding sequence is TGTGCCAGCAGTAGGGGGTACCAAGAGACCCAGTACTTC.

V is TRBV9 and J is TRBJ2-2, with 10 bases fitting TRBD1. The germline V gene encodes CDR1 SGDLS and CDR2 YYNGEE. The ends lost 2 bases at V and 8 bases at J; junction bases unmatched: 6. The CDR3 length is 15 residues. CDR3 residues: CASSVRDRGPGELFF. DNA of the CDR3: TGTGCCAGCAGCGTGCGGGACAGGGGTCCGGGGGAGCTGTTTTTT.

The rearrangement links TRBV4-2 to TRBJ2-7, with 8 positions matching TRBD2. Germline V CDR1 and CDR2: LGHNA, YNFKEQ. The CDR3 loop spans 17 amino acids. With V trimmed by 0 bases and J by 6 bases, 13 bases remained unmatched. CDR3 sequence reads: CASSQDPAGLAEGEQYF. CDR3 sequence (DNA): TGTGCCAGCAGCCAAGACCCAGCAGGACTAGCAGAAGGCGAGCAGTACTTC.

The chain couples TRBV18 to TRBJ1-4; D may be TRBD1 (6 bases). There are 16 residues in the CDR3. The germline CDR1 and CDR2 sequences are KGHSH and LQKENI. Trimming shortened V by 0 bases and J by 7 bases, and 15 bases separated the two germline ends. The CDR3 DNA sequence: TGTGCCAGCTCACCACCTCAGCAGGGGAAGCGTGAAAAACTGTTTTTT. Amino acid sequence: CASSPPQQGKREKLFF. Combining the CDR3 with reference TRBV18 and TRBJ1-4 gives the whole variable domain NAGVMQNPRHLVRRRGQEARLRCSPMKGHSHVYWYRQLPEEGLKFMVYLQKENIIDESGMPKERFSAEFPKEGPSILRIQQVVRGDSAAYFCASSPPQQGKREKLFFGSGTQLSVL.

The V call is TRBV7-9, the J call TRBJ1-1; TRBD1 aligns across 7 bases. Germline values: CDR1 SEHNR, CDR2 FQNEAQ (reference sequence). This CDR3 is 18 amino acids long. With V trimmed by 1 base and J by 1 base, 12 bases remained unmatched. The CDR3 nucleotides read TGTGCCAGCAGCTTAGTGGCCAGGACAGGAAGGGCGAACACTGAAGCTTTCTTT. This sequence encodes CASSLVARTGRANTEAFF.

The V call is TRBV9, the J call TRBJ2-7; 7 nucleotides match TRBD2. Germline loops: CDR1 SGDLS, CDR2 YYNGEE. CDR3 length: 12 amino acids. J was trimmed by 7 bases and V by 7 bases; bases with no gene match: 8. The CDR3 coding sequence is TGTGCCAGCTCCCTGGGGGGGAATGAGCAGTACTTC. It is translated as CASSLGGNEQYF.

The J gene is TRBJ2-1, the V gene TRBV27, with D possibly TRBD2 on 6 matching bases. Per the germline V gene, CDR1 is MNHEY and CDR2 is SMNVEV (reference sequence). CDR3 length: 12 residues. With 5 bases removed from V and 9 bases from J, the gap between germline ends came to 11 bases. CDR3 DNA sequence: TGTGCCAGCAGTGTGCCCGGGGGTGAGCAGTTCTTC. Its translation: CASSVPGGEQFF.

In its sample, this clone was seen a few times. The genes are TRBV15 and TRBJ1-1; D is unclear. Germline V gives CDR1 LNHNV, CDR2 YYDKDF (reference sequence). The CDR3 length is 10 residues. V lost 6 bases and J lost 6, with 5 bases in between. The CDR3 sequence is CATSPSEAFF. CDR3 coding DNA: TGTGCCACCAGTCCGTCTGAAGCTTTCTTT. The variable domain in full, with the rest retrieved from reference TRBV15 and TRBJ1-1, is DAMVIQNPRYQVTQFGKPVTLSCSQTLNHNVMYWYQQKSSQAPKLLFHYYDKDFNNEADTPDNFQSRRPNTSFCFLDIRSPGLGDTAMYLCATSPSEAFFGQGTRLTVV.

This chain links TRBV27 with TRBJ2-2; 10 bases are shared with TRBD2. CDR1 is MNHEY and CDR2 is SMNVEV in the germline V gene (reference sequence). Germline trimming cut 4 bases from V and 3 bases from J; bases unmatched to any gene: 5. This CDR3 is 16 amino acids long. CDR3 in amino acids: CASSSTSGAYTGELFF. CDR3 sequence (DNA): TGTGCCAGCAGTTCAACTAGCGGGGCCTACACCGGGGAGCTGTTTTTT.

The gene calls are TRBV27 and TRBJ2-3, with D possibly TRBD1 on 6 matching bases. The CDR3 loop spans 14 amino acids. The germline V and J ends were trimmed by 6 bases and 2 bases, with 12 bases remaining between them. The germline V gene has CDR1 MNHEY and CDR2 SMNVEV (reference sequence). CDR3 sequence: CASRGTIYTDTQYF. CDR3 bases: TGTGCCAGCAGGGGGACAATCTACACAGATACGCAGTATTTT.

The V gene is TRBV5-1, the J gene TRBJ1-2; tentative D call: TRBD1 (5 bases). This CDR3 is 13 amino acids long. V lost 0 bases and J 7 bases, leaving 10 bases between the germline ends. Per the germline V gene, CDR1 is SGHRS and CDR2 is YFSETQ. The CDR3 region is CASSLDLGGGYTF. The CDR3 DNA follows: TGCGCCAGCAGCTTGGATCTCGGGGGTGGCTACACCTTC.

The chain carries TRBV5-4 and TRBJ2-2; 9 nucleotides line up with TRBD2. Germline CDR1 and CDR2: SGHNT and YYREEE (reference sequence). The CDR3 is made up of 17 amino acids. V shed 3 bases, J shed 4 bases, and the junction held 10 bases outside the gene matches. CDR3 protein: CASSSTSAGGSTGELFF. The CDR3 DNA sequence: TGTGCCAGCAGCTCAACGTCGGCGGGAGGGTCCACCGGGGAGCTGTTTTTT.

This clone occurred a few times. The CDR3 reads CASSVTSDAATEAFF. The CDR3 coding sequence is TGTGCCAGCAGCGTAACTAGTGACGCCGCCACTGAAGCTTTCTTT. This chain connects TRBV9 to TRBJ1-1; D uncertain. Trimming removed 1 base at V and 4 bases at J, with 14 bases between. Germline lookup yields CDR1 SGDLS and CDR2 YYNGEE. The CDR3 runs 15 residues.

V usage is TRBV11-3 and J usage is TRBJ1-4, with 7 bases fitting TRBD1. The junction had 9 bases not matched to a gene; V was cut back by 5 bases and J by 6 bases. Germline V gives CDR1 SGHNT, CDR2 YENEEA. The CDR3 is made up of 15 amino acids. The DNA of the CDR3 is TGTGCCAGCAGCGCAACAGGGGTCGGGGATGAAAAACTGTTTTTT. It yields the protein CASSATGVGDEKLFF.